This T cell receptor beta chain was documented in a study of CD8+ T cells in alopecia areata. cDNA serving as the sequencing template came from extracted, reverse transcribed RNA. Assay: immunoSEQ multiplex PCR; the TCRdb copy retains only in-frame clones and omits some. Of approximately 170,000 clones in the sample, 55% to 70% were seen once. Noted treatment: oral pan-JAK inhibitor, 5-10 mg twice daily. The CDR3 is made up of 16 amino acids. V shed 3 bases and J 2 bases; nucleotides not matched to a gene: 4. Germline V gene data show CDR1 as SGDLS and CDR2 as YYNGEE. The material sequenced was CD4+ T cells sorted from blood, taken at week 4, from a patient treated with tofacitinib. This clonotype originated in a human donor with alopecia areata. V usage is TRBV9 and J usage is TRBJ2-2, with 10 nucleotides matching TRBD2. The CDR3 loop reads CASSEGLALNTGELFF. The DNA for the CDR3 is TGTGCCAGCAGCGAGGGACTAGCGTTAAACACCGGGGAGCTGTTTTTT.